This note documents a single T cell receptor beta chain sequence. Antigen specificity is unknown. In the same sample, other DNA sequences code for this CDR3. These data belong to a study of T cell responses to AZD1222 COVID-19 vaccine. Study-level results: Rises in breadth and depth of Spike-specific TCRs came after two AZD1222 doses.

Sequencing was performed with immunoSEQ multiplex PCR; in TCRdb, only in-frame clones are kept and a portion is missing. The table includes 40,000 to 55,000 clones, 80% to 95% detected once. The V gene's germline CDR1 is SGHRS and CDR2 YFSETQ. There are 15 residues in the CDR3. The V and J ends lost 0 bases and 3 bases respectively, with 12 bases between them. The chain has TRBV5-1 and TRBJ1-1; weak D call: TRBD1 (5 bases). This specimen consisted of peripheral blood, obtained 28 days after the second AZD1222 dose. The TCR comes from an adult who received the AZD1222 COVID-19 vaccine. The CDR3 region has the DNA TGCGCCAGCAGCTTGGTCGGCAGGGCGGACACTGAAGCTTTCTTT. It specifies CASSLVGRADTEAFF.